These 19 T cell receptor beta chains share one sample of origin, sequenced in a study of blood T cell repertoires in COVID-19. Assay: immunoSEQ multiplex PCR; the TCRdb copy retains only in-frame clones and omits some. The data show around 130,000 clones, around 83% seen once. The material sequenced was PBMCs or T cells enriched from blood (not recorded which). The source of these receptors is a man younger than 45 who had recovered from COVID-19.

CDR3 sequence: CASSPPTMNYGYTF. CDR3 DNA sequence: TGTGCCAGCAGCCCCCCGACAATGAACTATGGCTACACCTTC. The rearrangement uses TRBV14 and TRBJ1-2; D not resolved. In germline, CDR1 is SGHDN, CDR2 FVKESK. The CDR3 contains 14 residues. V was shortened by 4 bases and J by 2 bases, with 11 bases between the two germline ends.

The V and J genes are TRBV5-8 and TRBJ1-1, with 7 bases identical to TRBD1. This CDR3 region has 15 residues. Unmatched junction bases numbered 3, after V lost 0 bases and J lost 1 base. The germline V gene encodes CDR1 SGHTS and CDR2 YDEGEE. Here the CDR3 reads CASSLGQGSNTEAFF. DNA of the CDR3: TGTGCCAGCAGCTTGGGACAGGGATCGAACACTGAAGCTTTCTTT.

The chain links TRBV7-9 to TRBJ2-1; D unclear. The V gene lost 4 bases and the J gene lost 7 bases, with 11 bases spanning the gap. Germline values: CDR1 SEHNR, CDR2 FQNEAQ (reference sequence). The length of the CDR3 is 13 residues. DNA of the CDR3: TGTGCCAGCAGCTCCCTCATAGAGAATGAGCAGTTCTTC. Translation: CASSSLIENEQFF.

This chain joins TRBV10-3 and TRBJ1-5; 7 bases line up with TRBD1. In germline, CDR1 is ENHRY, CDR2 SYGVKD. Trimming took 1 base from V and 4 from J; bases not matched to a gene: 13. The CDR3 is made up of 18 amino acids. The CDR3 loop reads CAISELPERQGNNQPQHF. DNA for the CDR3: TGTGCCATCAGTGAGTTGCCGGAAAGACAGGGCAATAATCAGCCCCAGCATTTT.

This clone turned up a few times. In nucleotides, the CDR3 is TGTGCCATCAGGATTAGTAATCAGCCCCAGCATTTT. Its translation: CAIRISNQPQHF. The chain uses TRBV10-3 and TRBJ1-5; D is ambiguous. The germline V and J ends were trimmed by 6 bases and 4 bases, with 7 bases remaining between them. From germline, CDR1 is ENHRY and CDR2 SYGVKD. The CDR3 totals 12 residues.

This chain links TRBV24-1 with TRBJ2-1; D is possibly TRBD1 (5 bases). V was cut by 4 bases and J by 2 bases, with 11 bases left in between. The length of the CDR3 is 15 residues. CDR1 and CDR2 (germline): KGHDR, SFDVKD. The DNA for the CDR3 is TGTGCCACCAGTGAAGGGGATACAGCCTACAATGAGCAGTTCTTC. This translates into CATSEGDTAYNEQFF.

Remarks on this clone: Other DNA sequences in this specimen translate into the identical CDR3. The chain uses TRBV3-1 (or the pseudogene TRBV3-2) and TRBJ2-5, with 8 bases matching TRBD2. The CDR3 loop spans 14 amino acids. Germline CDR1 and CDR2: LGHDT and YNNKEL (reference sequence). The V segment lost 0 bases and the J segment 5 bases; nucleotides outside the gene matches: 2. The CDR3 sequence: CASSQESGGETQYF. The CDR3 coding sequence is TGTGCCAGCAGCCAAGAATCGGGAGGGGAGACCCAGTACTTC.

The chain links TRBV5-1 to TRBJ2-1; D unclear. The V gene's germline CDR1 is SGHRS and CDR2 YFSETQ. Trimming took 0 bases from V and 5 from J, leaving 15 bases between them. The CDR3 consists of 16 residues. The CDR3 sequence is CASSLEFRSTNNEQFF. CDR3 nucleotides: TGCGCCAGCAGCTTGGAATTCCGTTCTACCAACAATGAGCAGTTCTTC.

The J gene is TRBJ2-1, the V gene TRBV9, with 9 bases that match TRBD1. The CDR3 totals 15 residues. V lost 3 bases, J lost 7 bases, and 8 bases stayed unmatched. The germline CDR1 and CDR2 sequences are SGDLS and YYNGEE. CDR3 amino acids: CASSARGQGTNEQFF. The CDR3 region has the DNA TGTGCCAGCAGCGCTAGAGGACAGGGGACGAATGAGCAGTTCTTC. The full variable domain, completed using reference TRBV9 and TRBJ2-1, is DSGVTQTPKHLITATGQRVTLRCSPRSGDLSVYWYQQSLDQGLQFLIQYYNGEERAKGNILERFSAQQFPDLHSELNLSSLELGDSALYFCASSARGQGTNEQFFGPGTRLTVL.

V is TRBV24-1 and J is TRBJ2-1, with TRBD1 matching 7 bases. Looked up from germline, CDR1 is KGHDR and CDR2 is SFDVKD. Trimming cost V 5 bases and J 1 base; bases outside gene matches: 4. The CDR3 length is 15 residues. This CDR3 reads CATSAVRGSYNEQFF. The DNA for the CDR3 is TGTGCCACCAGTGCCGTCAGGGGGTCCTACAATGAGCAGTTCTTC.

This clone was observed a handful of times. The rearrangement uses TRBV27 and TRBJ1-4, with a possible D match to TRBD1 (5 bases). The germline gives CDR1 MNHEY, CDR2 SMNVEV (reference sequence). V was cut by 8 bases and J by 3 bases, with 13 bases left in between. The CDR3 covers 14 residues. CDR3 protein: CASGYGTANEKLFF. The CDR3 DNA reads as TGTGCCAGCGGATACGGGACTGCTAATGAAAAACTGTTTTTT.

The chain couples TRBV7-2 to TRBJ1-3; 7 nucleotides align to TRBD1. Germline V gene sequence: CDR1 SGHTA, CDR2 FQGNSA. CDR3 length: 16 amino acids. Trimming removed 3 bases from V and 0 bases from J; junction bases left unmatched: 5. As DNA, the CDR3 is TGTGCCAGCAGCTTCGGGGACAGAAGCTCTGGAAACACCATATATTTT. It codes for CASSFGDRSSGNTIYF.

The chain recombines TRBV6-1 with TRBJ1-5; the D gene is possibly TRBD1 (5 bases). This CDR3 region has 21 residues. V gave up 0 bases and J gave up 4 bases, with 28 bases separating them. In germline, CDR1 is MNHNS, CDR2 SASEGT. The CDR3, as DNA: TGTGCCAGCAGTGAAGCAAGAAGGTTCGGAGTGCAGGGCCTAAAGAATCAGCCCCAGCATTTT. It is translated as CASSEARRFGVQGLKNQPQHF.

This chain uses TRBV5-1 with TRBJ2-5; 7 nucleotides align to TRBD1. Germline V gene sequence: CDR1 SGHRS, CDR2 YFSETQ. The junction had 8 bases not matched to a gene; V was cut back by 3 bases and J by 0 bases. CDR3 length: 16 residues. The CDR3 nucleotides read TGCGCCAGCAGCTGGAGCAACAGGGGAAACCAAGAGACCCAGTACTTC. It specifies CASSWSNRGNQETQYF.

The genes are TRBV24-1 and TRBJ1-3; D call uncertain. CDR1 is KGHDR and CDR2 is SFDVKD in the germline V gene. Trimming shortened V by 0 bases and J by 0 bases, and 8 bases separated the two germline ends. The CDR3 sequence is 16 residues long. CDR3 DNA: TGTGCCACCAGTGATTTGTCTCCAGACTCTGGAAACACCATATATTTT. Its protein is CATSDLSPDSGNTIYF.

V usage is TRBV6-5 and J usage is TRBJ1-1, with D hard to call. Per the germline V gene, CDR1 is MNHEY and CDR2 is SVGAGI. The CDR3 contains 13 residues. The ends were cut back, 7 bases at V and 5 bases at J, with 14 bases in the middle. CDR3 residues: CASMLEGETEAFF. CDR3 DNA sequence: TGTGCCAGCATGTTGGAGGGAGAAACTGAAGCTTTCTTT.

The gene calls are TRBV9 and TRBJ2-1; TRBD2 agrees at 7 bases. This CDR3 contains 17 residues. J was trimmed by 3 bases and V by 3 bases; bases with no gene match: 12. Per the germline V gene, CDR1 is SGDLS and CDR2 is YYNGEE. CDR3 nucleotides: TGTGCCAGCAGCGCCCGCGGCGCGGGAGTGGTCTACAATGAGCAGTTCTTC. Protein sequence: CASSARGAGVVYNEQFF.

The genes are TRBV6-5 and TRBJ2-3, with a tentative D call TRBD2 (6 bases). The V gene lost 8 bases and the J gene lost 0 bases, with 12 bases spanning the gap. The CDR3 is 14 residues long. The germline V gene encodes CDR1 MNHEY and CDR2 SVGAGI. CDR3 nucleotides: TGTGCCAGCGTGCTAGCGACTAGCACAGATACGCAGTATTTT. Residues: CASVLATSTDTQYF.

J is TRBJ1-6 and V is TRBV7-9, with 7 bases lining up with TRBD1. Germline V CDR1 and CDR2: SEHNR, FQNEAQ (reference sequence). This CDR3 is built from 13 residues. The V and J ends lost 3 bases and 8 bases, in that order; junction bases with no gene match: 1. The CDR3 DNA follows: TGTGCCAGCAGCTTCACAGGGGATTCACCCCTCCACTTT. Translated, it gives CASSFTGDSPLHF.